The 15 T cell receptor beta chains below come from one sample, sequenced in a study of OX40 agonist ivuxolimab in advanced cancers. Some clones are missing from TCRdb's copy, which holds only in-frame ones; the method was immunoSEQ multiplex PCR. The table includes tens of thousands of clones, nearly 95% detected once. The sequencing here drew on CD4+ or CD8+ T cells sorted from blood, taken in a trial of the OX40 agonist ivuxolimab. The receptors originated from an adult with an advanced solid tumor such as melanoma, head and neck, liver or kidney cancer.

The rearrangement uses TRBV7-9 and TRBJ2-5, with D tentatively TRBD1 or TRBD2 (6 bases each). CDR1 is SEHNR and CDR2 is FQNEAQ in the germline V gene (reference sequence). CDR3 length equals 13 residues. Trimming took off 6 bases at V and 4 bases at J, with 12 bases between the two ends. In DNA form, the CDR3 reads TGTGCCAGCAGTCAAAAGGGGGGAGAGACCCAGTACTTC. It codes for CASSQKGGETQYF.

The chain recombines TRBV5-4 with TRBJ1-2; no reliable D call. Germline V gene data show CDR1 as SGHNT and CDR2 as YYREEE (reference sequence). V was cut by 0 bases and J by 2 bases, with 8 bases left in between. This CDR3 has 14 amino acids. CDR3 nucleotide sequence: TGTGCCAGCAGCTTGGAGATAGGGAACTATGGCTACACCTTC. Translating gives CASSLEIGNYGYTF. The entire variable domain, with the rest obtained from reference TRBV5-4 and TRBJ1-2, is as follows: ETGVTQSPTHLIKTRGQQVTLRCSSQSGHNTVSWYQQALGQGPQFIFQYYREEENGRGNFPPRFSGLQFPNYSSELNVNALELDDSALYLCASSLEIGNYGYTFGSGTRLTVV.

The chain combines TRBV4-2 with TRBJ2-3; 7 bases match TRBD2. Germline V gene data show CDR1 as LGHNA and CDR2 as YNFKEQ. The length of the CDR3 is 15 residues. V lost 1 base, J lost 0 bases, and 1 base stayed unmatched. The chain's CDR3 is CASSQVGGSTDTQYF. CDR3 coding DNA: TGTGCCAGCAGCCAAGTCGGGGGGAGCACAGATACGCAGTATTTT.

The rearrangement joins TRBV7-8 to TRBJ1-2; unclear D gene. CDR1 and CDR2 (germline): SGHVS, FQNEAQ. The CDR3 consists of 15 residues. Trimming pared 1 base from V and 4 bases from J, leaving 13 bases between. The CDR3 nucleotides are TGTGCCAGCAGCTTAGAGGACGGAAGCTTCTATGGCTACACCTTC. Translating it yields CASSLEDGSFYGYTF.

The chain has TRBV7-9 and TRBJ1-1, with 8 bases aligning to TRBD1. Germline-derived CDR1 and CDR2 are SEHNR and FQNEAQ (reference sequence). The CDR3 has 16 residues. Trimming cost V 5 bases and J 2 bases; bases outside gene matches: 10. Written as DNA, the CDR3 is TGTGCCAGCAGCCCAGGCGACAGGGGCGGTAACACTGAAGCTTTCTTT. Its translation: CASSPGDRGGNTEAFF.

The chain carries TRBV7-8 and TRBJ1-6; the D is unclear. The V and J ends lost 1 base and 0 bases respectively, with 13 bases between them. The CDR3 contains 18 residues. Germline V gives CDR1 SGHVS, CDR2 FQNEAQ. DNA of the CDR3: TGTGCCAGCAGCTTAGAATATGATACGTACTCCTATAATTCACCCCTCCACTTT. Encoded protein: CASSLEYDTYSYNSPLHF.

The chain joins TRBV11-3 to TRBJ2-1; D gene unclear. The CDR3 consists of 14 residues. The V gene lost 5 bases and the J gene lost 1 base, with 9 bases spanning the gap. Germline V lookup: CDR1 SGHNT, CDR2 YENEEA. CDR3 loop: CASSHLGSYNEQFF. The CDR3 DNA follows: TGTGCCAGCAGCCACTTAGGATCCTACAATGAGCAGTTCTTC.

The chain's CDR3 is CASSFRWEQFF. The DNA for the CDR3 is TGTGCCAGCAGCTTTAGGTGGGAGCAGTTCTTC. The chain combines TRBV5-6 with TRBJ2-1; no clear D gene. Germline CDR1 reads SGHDT; CDR2 reads YYEEEE. Trimming took 2 bases from V and 10 from J, leaving 7 bases between them. This CDR3 is 11 amino acids long.

The chain employs TRBV5-4 and TRBJ2-1, with 8 bases that match TRBD2. Germline V CDR1 and CDR2: SGHNT, YYREEE (reference sequence). The CDR3 is made up of 18 amino acids. V lost 0 bases to trimming and J lost 6 bases; unmatched junction nucleotides: 14. CDR3 loop: CASSLAHILAAPGNEQFF. The CDR3 nucleotides read TGTGCCAGCAGCTTGGCCCATATACTAGCGGCACCTGGCAATGAGCAGTTCTTC.

The rearrangement uses TRBV7-9 and TRBJ2-5, with D unclear. This CDR3 has 13 residues. Germline V gives CDR1 SEHNR, CDR2 FQNEAQ (reference sequence). The V and J ends lost 1 base and 5 bases respectively, with 8 bases between them. The CDR3 protein is CASSLVREETQYF. CDR3 bases: TGTGCCAGCAGCTTAGTCCGTGAGGAGACCCAGTACTTC.

Only one count was recorded for this clone. The rearrangement links TRBV5-6 to TRBJ1-6; D is unresolved. The ends were cut back, 0 bases at V and 7 bases at J, with 11 bases in the middle. The germline CDR1 and CDR2 sequences are SGHDT and YYEEEE. This CDR3 has 15 residues. CDR3: CASSLEWQANSPLHF. The DNA of the CDR3 is TGTGCCAGCAGCTTGGAGTGGCAGGCCAATTCACCCCTCCACTTT.

The J gene is TRBJ2-3, the V gene TRBV7-8, with 9 bases identical to TRBD2. Germline loops: CDR1 SGHVS, CDR2 FQNEAQ. The CDR3 covers 16 residues. Trimming cost V 5 bases and J 0 bases; bases outside gene matches: 6. This chain's CDR3 is CASSASSGVSTDTQYF. In nucleotides, the CDR3 is TGTGCCAGCAGCGCATCTAGCGGGGTTAGCACAGATACGCAGTATTTT.

The V gene is TRBV29-1, the J gene TRBJ2-5; D is uncertain. The CDR3 sequence is 12 residues long. Trimming stripped 3 bases from V and 4 bases from J, with 9 bases between. Per the germline V gene, CDR1 is SQVTM and CDR2 is ANQGSEA. The CDR3 protein is CSVEWVGETQYF. The DNA for the CDR3 is TGCAGCGTTGAGTGGGTGGGAGAGACCCAGTACTTC.

The chain employs TRBV5-8 and TRBJ1-1; weak D call: TRBD1 (6 bases). The CDR3 length is 14 residues. V was shortened by 0 bases and J by 4 bases, with 10 bases between the two germline ends. The germline V gene encodes CDR1 SGHTS and CDR2 YDEGEE. The CDR3 here is CASSLVSGATEAFF. The DNA for the CDR3 is TGTGCCAGCAGCTTGGTGTCAGGGGCCACTGAAGCTTTCTTT. Full variable domain (outside the CDR3, taken from reference TRBV5-8 and TRBJ1-1): EAGVTQSPTHLIKTRGQQATLRCSPISGHTSVYWYQQALGLGLQFLLWYDEGEERNRGNFPPRFSGRQFPNYSSELNVNALELEDSALYLCASSLVSGATEAFFGQGTRLTVV.

This chain links TRBV18 with TRBJ2-1, with TRBD2 matching 11 bases. The germline V gene has CDR1 KGHSH and CDR2 LQKENI. V gave up 6 bases and J gave up 5 bases; unmatched junction bases: 9. This CDR3 contains 16 residues. The CDR3 DNA reads TGTGCCAGCTCTACTACTTTAGCGGGGGGGGACAATGAGCAGTTCTTC. This encodes CASSTTLAGGDNEQFF. The entire variable domain, with the rest obtained from reference TRBV18 and TRBJ2-1, is as follows: NAGVMQNPRHLVRRRGQEARLRCSPMKGHSHVYWYRQLPEEGLKFMVYLQKENIIDESGMPKERFSAEFPKEGPSILRIQQVVRGDSAAYFCASSTTLAGGDNEQFFGPGTRLTVL.